Below, one TCR beta chain is given with its context. The germline V gene has CDR1 SGHNT and CDR2 YYREEE (reference sequence). The junction had 3 bases not matched to a gene; V was cut back by 2 bases and J by 4 bases. This CDR3 region has 15 residues. This entry belongs to a study of T cells in tumors after PD-1 blockade. Across the whole study: No patient had prior checkpoint blockade, systemic immunosuppression, or radiotherapy within 4 weeks. Each patient got pembrolizumab 200 mg every 3 weeks or cemiplimab 350 mg every 2 weeks.

The table came from immunoSEQ multiplex PCR; TCRdb's copy has only in-frame clones and leaves some out. The sample consists of approximately 60,000 clones, around 72% of them appearing once. This chain connects TRBV5-4 to TRBJ2-3; the match to TRBD2 covers 11 bases. The receptor's source is a human donor with basal cell carcinoma. This specimen was PBMCs, taken after anti-PD-1 treatment. The CDR3: CASSFSGGAADTQYF. CDR3 nucleotide sequence: TGTGCCAGCAGCTTTAGCGGGGGGGCAGCAGATACGCAGTATTTT.